Shown below are 21 T cell receptor beta chains from a single sample sequenced in a study of cytomegalovirus exposure and HLA in healthy donors. Both 60 Vbeta primers and 13 Jbeta primers went into the PCR. TCRdb's copy holds only in-frame clones and misses some; the assay was immunoSEQ multiplex PCR. The table has fewer than 25,000 clones, around 77% seen once; the top ten hold around 7%. Sequencing used PBMCs. The origin of the receptors is a man aged 55 to 70 in good health and CMV-seronegative.

V gene TRBV5-1 combines with J gene TRBJ2-5; 15 bases are a match to TRBD2. Trimming took 4 bases from V and 4 from J; bases not matched to a gene: 5. The germline CDR1 and CDR2 sequences are SGHRS and YFSETQ. The CDR3 runs to 16 residues. Here the CDR3 reads CASSPGGLAGGETQYF. The CDR3 DNA is TGCGCCAGCAGCCCGGGGGGACTAGCGGGAGGAGAGACCCAGTACTTC.

The genes are TRBV18 and TRBJ2-6; the match to TRBD1 covers 9 bases. V trimming: 4 bases; J trimming: 1 base; junction bases outside the gene matches: 8. Germline V gene sequence: CDR1 KGHSH, CDR2 LQKENI. This CDR3 is built from 18 residues. The CDR3 here is CASSLRNRGLSGANVLTF. CDR3 coding DNA: TGTGCCAGCTCACTCCGCAACAGGGGGCTTTCTGGGGCCAACGTCCTGACTTTC.

This clone has just a few counts. The J gene is TRBJ2-3, the V gene TRBV5-8; 14 positions agree with TRBD2. The CDR3 covers 18 residues. Germline CDR1 and CDR2: SGHTS and YDEGEE. The V gene end was trimmed by 4 bases and the J gene end by 0 bases; junction bases not matched to a gene: 7. The CDR3 nucleotides are TGTGCCAGCAGCAGGGGGACTAGCGGGAGTCCTAGCACAGATACGCAGTATTTT. It codes for CASSRGTSGSPSTDTQYF.

The DNA for the CDR3 is TGTGCCAGCAGTTTGGCAGGGCCCTACAATGAGCAGTTCTTC. Amino acids: CASSLAGPYNEQFF. V is TRBV28 and J is TRBJ2-1, with D possibly being TRBD1 (5 bases). The CDR3 covers 14 residues. V was cut by 3 bases and J by 2 bases, with 8 bases left in between. Looked up from germline, CDR1 is MDHEN and CDR2 is SYDVKM. Combining the CDR3 with reference TRBV28 and TRBJ2-1 gives the whole variable domain DVKVTQSSRYLVKRTGEKVFLECVQDMDHENMFWYRQDPGLGLRLIYFSYDVKMKEKGDIPEGYSVSREKKERFSLILESASTNQTSMYLCASSLAGPYNEQFFGPGTRLTVL.

This rearrangement joins TRBV5-1 to TRBJ1-2, with D perhaps matching TRBD1 (5 bases). V shed 2 bases and J shed 4 bases, with 21 bases lying between them. Germline V gene sequence: CDR1 SGHRS, CDR2 YFSETQ. The CDR3 length is 17 residues. The chain's CDR3 is CASSFPQVGGTSYGYTF. The CDR3 DNA sequence: TGCGCCAGCAGCTTCCCTCAGGTGGGGGGAACAAGCTATGGCTACACCTTC. Complete variable domain (other parts from reference TRBV5-1 and TRBJ1-2): KAGVTQTPRYLIKTRGQQVTLSCSPISGHRSVSWYQQTPGQGLQFLFEYFSETQRNKGNFPGRFSGRQFSNSRSEMNVSTLELGDSALYLCASSFPQVGGTSYGYTFGSGTRLTVV.

The chain is built from TRBV6-6 and TRBJ2-5; 7 bases fit TRBD1. With V trimmed by 4 bases and J by 1 base, 9 bases remained unmatched. The germline CDR1 and CDR2 sequences are MNHNY and SVGAGI (reference sequence). The CDR3 spans 16 residues. CDR3 DNA sequence: TGTGCCAGCAGTTCCCCTCGAAGGGACAGCCAAGAGACCCAGTACTTC. It is translated as CASSSPRRDSQETQYF.

This chain links TRBV4-1 with TRBJ1-3; D is unresolved. Trimming shortened V by 3 bases and J by 7 bases, and 10 bases separated the two germline ends. The CDR3 is made up of 13 amino acids. Germline assignment: CDR1 MGHRA and CDR2 YSYEKL. The CDR3 DNA reads as TGCGCCAGCAGCCAGGAACAGCGGAACACCATATATTTT. Its protein product is CASSQEQRNTIYF.

The chain employs TRBV7-3 and TRBJ2-5, with D possibly TRBD1 on 5 matching bases. Trimming removed 1 base from V and 1 base from J, with 10 bases in between. The CDR3 contains 15 residues. The germline CDR1 and CDR2 sequences are SGHTA and FQGTGA. CDR3 residues: CASSLMGQFQETQYF. In DNA form, the CDR3 reads TGTGCCAGCAGCTTAATGGGGCAGTTCCAAGAGACCCAGTACTTC.

The count of this clone is one. The V gene is TRBV6-5, the J gene TRBJ1-3; D unresolved. This CDR3 is built from 15 residues. Germline values: CDR1 MNHEY, CDR2 SVGAGI. V shed 7 bases and J shed 3 bases, with 16 bases lying between them. The CDR3 DNA reads TGTGCCAGCAAATCGACATCCTTAGGTGGAAACACCATATATTTT. Translated, it gives CASKSTSLGGNTIYF.

The genes are TRBV28 and TRBJ2-3, with 9 positions matching TRBD1. Trimming removed 7 bases from V and 2 bases from J; junction bases left unmatched: 7. Per germline, CDR1 MDHEN and CDR2 SYDVKM. The CDR3 is made up of 15 amino acids. The CDR3 DNA reads as TGTGCCAGCACCCCGGGGGACAGGGACACAGATACGCAGTATTTT. Translated: CASTPGDRDTDTQYF.

The genes are TRBV6-1 and TRBJ1-2, with 9 bases matching TRBD1. This CDR3 has 15 amino acids. From germline, CDR1 is MNHNS and CDR2 SASEGT. V was pared by 6 bases and J by 1 base, with 6 bases of the junction left unmatched. CDR3 DNA: TGTGCCAGCAGGGATACAGGGGGCGATAACTATGGCTACACCTTC. As protein: CASRDTGGDNYGYTF.

The chain uses TRBV5-6 and TRBJ2-7, with 7 positions matching TRBD1. J gave up 5 bases and V 0 bases, and 5 bases lay outside the gene matches. This CDR3 comprises 14 residues. Germline CDR1 is SGHDT and CDR2 is YYEEEE. This CDR3 reads CASSLDGQGDEQYF. The CDR3 DNA follows: TGTGCCAGCAGCTTGGATGGCCAGGGGGACGAGCAGTACTTC. The full variable domain, in which reference TRBV5-6 and TRBJ2-7 provide the parts outside the CDR3, is DAGVTQSPTHLIKTRGQQVTLRCSPKSGHDTVSWYQQALGQGPQFIFQYYEEEERQRGNFPDRFSGHQFPNYSSELNVNALLLGDSALYLCASSLDGQGDEQYFGPGTRLTVT.

On this clone itself: One end of the junction is discordant with germline, which a read error may explain. The J gene is TRBJ2-3, the V gene TRBV29-1; 8 bases fit TRBD2. Germline CDR1 reads SQVTM; CDR2 reads ANQGSEA. This CDR3 is 15 amino acids long. The CDR3, as DNA: TGCCGCGTTGGGGACCGCGGGAGGATGTCAGATACGCAGTATTTT. This codes for CRVGDRGRMSDTQYF.

J is TRBJ1-5 and V is TRBV30; TRBD1 matches at 8 bases. V lost 0 bases to trimming and J lost 6 bases; unmatched junction nucleotides: 1. This CDR3 has 13 amino acids. The germline CDR1 and CDR2 sequences are GTSNPN and SVGIG (reference sequence). CDR3 nucleotides: TGTGCCTGGAGTGTACAGGGGGGTCAGCCCCAGCATTTT. Protein product: CAWSVQGGQPQHF.

This chain joins TRBV5-4 and TRBJ1-2; TRBD1 matches 7 bases. J gave up 4 bases and V 1 base, and 7 bases lay outside the gene matches. Germline-derived CDR1 and CDR2 are SGHNT and YYREEE (reference sequence). The length of the CDR3 is 15 residues. CDR3 in amino acids: CASSLTVGGGYGYTF. CDR3 nucleotide sequence: TGTGCCAGCAGCTTGACGGTAGGGGGCGGCTATGGCTACACCTTC. Variable domain in full (rest from reference TRBV5-4 and TRBJ1-2): ETGVTQSPTHLIKTRGQQVTLRCSSQSGHNTVSWYQQALGQGPQFIFQYYREEENGRGNFPPRFSGLQFPNYSSELNVNALELDDSALYLCASSLTVGGGYGYTFGSGTRLTVV.

The chain links TRBV19 to TRBJ2-6; 10 bases map to TRBD1. V lost 4 bases to trimming and J lost 3 bases; unmatched junction nucleotides: 9. This CDR3 spans 18 amino acids. CDR1 is LNHDA and CDR2 is SQIVND in the germline V gene (reference sequence). CDR3 nucleotides: TGTGCCAGTAGTAGCCAAGCCGGGACAGGGGTTGGGGCCAACGTCCTGACTTTC. Protein sequence: CASSSQAGTGVGANVLTF.

The rearrangement links TRBV27 to TRBJ2-1; 10 bases map to TRBD2. CDR3 length: 18 residues. Germline values: CDR1 MNHEY, CDR2 SMNVEV (reference sequence). The ends lost 3 bases at V and 0 bases at J; junction bases unmatched: 8. The CDR3 spells CASSFGSGRISSYNEQFF. The CDR3 DNA reads TGTGCCAGCAGTTTTGGTAGCGGGAGGATTAGCTCCTACAATGAGCAGTTCTTC.

Concerning this clone itself: Germline is not matched at one junction end, which may reflect a read error. The chain recombines TRBV12-5 with TRBJ2-7, with 11 nucleotides matching TRBD2. The CDR3 spans 16 residues. Germline V CDR1 and CDR2: LGHNT, FRNRAP. CDR3 in DNA: TGTGCTCGTGGTTTGGTACTAGCGGGGGACTCCTACGAGCAGTACTTC. It encodes CARGLVLAGDSYEQYF.

The chain is built from TRBV5-1 and TRBJ2-5; TRBD2 matches at 11 bases. The DNA end favors TRBJ2-7, so the J call may be wrong. Germline CDR1 and CDR2: SGHRS and YFSETQ. This CDR3 region has 14 residues. The CDR3 DNA is TGCGCCAGCAGACCGGGACTAGCGGTCTACGAGCAGTACTTC. This gives the protein CASRPGLAVYEQYF.

The CDR3 loop reads CASSSAGGGAETQYF. The DNA for the CDR3 is TGTGCCAGCAGCTCGGCGGGGGGTGGGGCAGAGACCCAGTACTTC. The chain couples TRBV11-2 to TRBJ2-5; 8 bases map to TRBD2. Per germline, CDR1 SGHAT and CDR2 FQNNGV. This CDR3 has 15 residues. J gave up 4 bases and V 4 bases, and 8 bases lay outside the gene matches. The full variable domain, its missing parts supplied by reference TRBV11-2 and TRBJ2-5, is EAGVAQSPRYKIIEKRQSVAFWCNPISGHATLYWYQQILGQGPKLLIQFQNNGVVDDSQLPKDRFSAERLKGVDSTLKIQPAKLEDSAVYLCASSSAGGGAETQYFGPGTRLLVL.

This clone has more than one count but fewer than ten. This chain joins TRBV20-1 and TRBJ2-1; the D is unclear. The CDR3 is 11 residues long. Trimming removed 5 bases from V and 12 bases from J, with 14 bases in between. CDR1 is DFQATT, CDR2 SNEGSKA, per germline (reference sequence). CDR3 in DNA: TGCAGTGCTCAGCGTCCCCTCGGGCAGTTCTTC. It codes for CSAQRPLGQFF.